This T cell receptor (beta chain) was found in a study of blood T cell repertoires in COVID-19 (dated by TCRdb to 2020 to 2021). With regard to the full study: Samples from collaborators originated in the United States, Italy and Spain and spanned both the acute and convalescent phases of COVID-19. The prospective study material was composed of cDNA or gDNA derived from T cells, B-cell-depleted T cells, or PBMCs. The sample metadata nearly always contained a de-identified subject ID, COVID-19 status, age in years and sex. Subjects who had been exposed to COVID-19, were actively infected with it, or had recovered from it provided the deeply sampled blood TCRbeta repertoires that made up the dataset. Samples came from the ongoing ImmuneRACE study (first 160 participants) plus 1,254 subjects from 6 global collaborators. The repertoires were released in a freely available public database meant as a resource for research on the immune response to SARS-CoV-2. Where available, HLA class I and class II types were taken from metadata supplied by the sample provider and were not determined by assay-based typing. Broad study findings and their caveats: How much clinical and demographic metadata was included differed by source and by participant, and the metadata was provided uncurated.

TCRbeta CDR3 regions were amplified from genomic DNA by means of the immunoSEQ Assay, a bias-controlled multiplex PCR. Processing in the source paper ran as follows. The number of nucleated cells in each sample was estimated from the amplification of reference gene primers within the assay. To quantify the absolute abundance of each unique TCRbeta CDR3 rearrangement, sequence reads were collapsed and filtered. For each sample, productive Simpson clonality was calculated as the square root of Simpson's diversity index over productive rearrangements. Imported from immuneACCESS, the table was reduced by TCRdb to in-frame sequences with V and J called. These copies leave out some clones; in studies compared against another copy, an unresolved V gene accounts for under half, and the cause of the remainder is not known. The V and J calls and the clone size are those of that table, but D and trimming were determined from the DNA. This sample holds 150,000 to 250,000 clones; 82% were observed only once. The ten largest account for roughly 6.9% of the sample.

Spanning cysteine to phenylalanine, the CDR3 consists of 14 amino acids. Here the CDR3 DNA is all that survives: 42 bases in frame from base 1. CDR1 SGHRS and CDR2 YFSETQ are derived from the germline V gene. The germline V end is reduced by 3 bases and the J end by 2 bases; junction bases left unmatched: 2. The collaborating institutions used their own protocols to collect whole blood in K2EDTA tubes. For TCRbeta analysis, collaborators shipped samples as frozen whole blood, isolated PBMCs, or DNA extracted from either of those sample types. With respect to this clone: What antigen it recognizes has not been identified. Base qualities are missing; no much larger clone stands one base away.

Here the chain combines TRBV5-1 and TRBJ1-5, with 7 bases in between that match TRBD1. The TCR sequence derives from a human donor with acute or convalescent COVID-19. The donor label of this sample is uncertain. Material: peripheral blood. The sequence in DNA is TGCGCCAGCAGCTCCGGACAGGGCAATCAGCCCCAGCATTTT. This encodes CASSSGQGNQPQHF.